This TCR beta chain was obtained from a study of T cells in Graves' hyperthyroidism and ophthalmopathy. Study overall: Peripheral blood sampling occurred at initial diagnosis, before any treatment.

For ophthalmopathy patients, the Clinical Activity Score was at least 3 and the NOSPECS grade at least 4; duration was under 3 months. Template material for amplifying TCR beta CDR3 regions consisted of RNA transcripts. During a first-round RT-PCR of the TCR CDR3, the HTBI primer set was used. TCRdb redid the calling of the multiplex PCR reads with MiXCR, one entry per CDR3 protein. Among 550,000 to 600,000 distinct CDR3 sequences listed, approximately 15% were seen once. This clonotype was recorded many times. Material for sequencing was blood. This clonotype was sampled from a young woman with Graves' ophthalmopathy.

The CDR3 loop reads CASSLWGLGEKLFF. DNA of the CDR3: TGTGCCAGCAGTTTATGGGGCTTAGGGGAAAAACTGTTTTTT. The chain has TRBV28 and TRBJ1-4, with D unclear. Germline V gene sequence: CDR1 MDHEN, CDR2 SYDVKM. Trimming pared 0 bases from V and 8 bases from J, leaving 10 bases between. The CDR3 runs to 14 residues.